This TCR beta chain was profiled in a study of CD8+CD57+ T cells in acquired aplastic anemia. Study-wide background: Sorted CD4+ and CD8+ cells yielded DNA averaging around 3.5 ug. Findings and limits, study-wide: Comparison of patients with controls identified 25 to 30 shared CD8+ CDR3 sequences.

This clonotype was picked up a small number of times. Its antigen is unidentified. A much more abundant neighbour one base away suggests this may be a read error. CDR3 length: 13 amino acids. Trimming removed 6 bases from V and 2 bases from J, with 8 bases in between. The V gene's germline CDR1 is LNHDA and CDR2 SQIVND (reference sequence). It was patients with CD8+CD57+ cell expansion by flow cytometry who were chosen for sequencing. Investigators profiled TCR beta VDJ and CDR3 from genomic DNA template. TCRdb recomputed calls from the reads with MiXCR, one row per CDR3 protein. The sample holds about 160,000 distinct CDR3 sequences, roughly 48% seen once.

Sample: sorted CD4+, CD8+, or CD8+CD57+ T cells (not recorded which) from PBMCs. The chain joins TRBV19 to TRBJ1-5, with a weak D call TRBD1 (6 bases). The TCR sequence derives from a human donor with aplastic anemia. CDR3: CASSGGRNQPQHF. CDR3 bases: TGTGCCAGTAGCGGGGGCCGCAATCAGCCCCAGCATTTT.